This T cell receptor (beta chain) was found in a study of cytomegalovirus exposure and HLA in healthy donors. Study outcomes and limitations: Researchers catalogued 164 TCR beta chains as cytomegalovirus-associated.

With regard to this clone: Its target is unknown.

Germline V gene sequence: CDR1 SQVTM, CDR2 ANQGSEA. V lost 6 bases and J lost 3, with 12 bases in between. CDR3 length: 13 residues. It was with 60 Vbeta and 13 Jbeta primers that the PCR ran. Some clones are missing from TCRdb's copy, which holds only in-frame ones; the method was immunoSEQ multiplex PCR. This sample's table has 60,000 to 70,000 clones. The TCR originated in a boy aged 5 to 17 in good health and CMV-seronegative. The chain employs TRBV29-1 and TRBJ1-3; unclear D gene. Input material: PBMCs. The CDR3 region is CSVGPQFGNTIYF. The CDR3 nucleotides are TGCAGCGTCGGCCCACAGTTTGGAAACACCATATATTTT.